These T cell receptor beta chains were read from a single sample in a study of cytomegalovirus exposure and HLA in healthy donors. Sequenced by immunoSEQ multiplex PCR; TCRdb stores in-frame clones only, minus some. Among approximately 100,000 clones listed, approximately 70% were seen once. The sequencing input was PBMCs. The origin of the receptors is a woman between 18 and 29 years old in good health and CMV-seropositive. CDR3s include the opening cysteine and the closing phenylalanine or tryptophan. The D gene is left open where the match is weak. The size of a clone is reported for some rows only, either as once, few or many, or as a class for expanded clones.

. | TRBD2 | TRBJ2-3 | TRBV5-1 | TGCGCCAGCAGCTCACTCGGGACTAGCGGGACAGATACGCAGTATTTT | CASSSLGTSGTDTQYF
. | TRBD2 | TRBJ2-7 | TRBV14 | TGTGCCAGCAGCCAACCGGGACTAGCGGACTACGAGCAGTACTTC | CASSQPGLADYEQYF
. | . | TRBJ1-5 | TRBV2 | TGTGCCAGCAGTGAAGGACAGGAATATCAGCCCCAGCATTTT | CASSEGQEYQPQHF
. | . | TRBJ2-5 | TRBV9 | TGTGCCAGCAGCTCCGGGGTTCAAGAGACCCAGTACTTC | CASSSGVQETQYF
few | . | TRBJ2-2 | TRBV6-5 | TGTGCCAGCAGTTTTCGGGGAGCTGTTTTT | CASSFRGAVF
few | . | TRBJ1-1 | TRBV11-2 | TGTGCCAGCAGCTTATGGGGGGGCAGGGCGAACACTGAAGCTTTCTTT | CASSLWGGRANTEAFF
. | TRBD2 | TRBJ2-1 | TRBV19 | TGTGCCAGTAGTAACCCCGCGGGACTAGCGGGCGGTGAGCAGTTCTTC | CASSNPAGLAGGEQFF
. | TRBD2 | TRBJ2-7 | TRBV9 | TGTGCCAGCAGCGTAGGGGGGGGAGGGCCCCACGAGCAGTACTTC | CASSVGGGGPHEQYF
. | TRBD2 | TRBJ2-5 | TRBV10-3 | TGTGCCATCAATTCGGGACTAGCGGGAGGAGGGGAGACCCAGTACTTC | CAINSGLAGGGETQYF
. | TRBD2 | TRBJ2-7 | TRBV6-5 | TGTGCCGCTCTACTACTAGCGGGAGTGGCCGAGCAGTACTTC | CAALLLAGVAEQYF
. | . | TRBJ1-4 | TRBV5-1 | TGCGCCAGCAGCTCCCCAGGGTTGGGTGAAAAACTGTTTTTT | CASSSPGLGEKLFF
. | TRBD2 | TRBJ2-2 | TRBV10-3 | TGTGCCATCAGTGGGACTAGCGGCGACACCGGGGAGCTGTTTTTT | CAISGTSGDTGELFF
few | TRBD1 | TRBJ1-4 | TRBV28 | TGTGCCAGCCGGAGTAGCAGGGGGGAAAAACTGTTTTTT | CASRSSRGEKLFF
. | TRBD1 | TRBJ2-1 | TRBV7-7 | TGTGCTAGCAGCCCATCTTACGGCAGGGCAGGGGGGCAGTTCTTC | CASSPSYGRAGGQFF
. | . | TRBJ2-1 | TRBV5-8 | TGTGCCAGCAGCTTGTCAGGGGCTGGCTACAATGAGCAGTTCTTC | CASSLSGAGYNEQFF
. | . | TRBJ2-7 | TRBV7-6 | TGTGCCAGCAGCGGCGGGGTTTCCCCCTCCTACGAGCAGTACTTC | CASSGGVSPSYEQYF
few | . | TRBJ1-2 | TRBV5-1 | TGCGCCAGCAGCTCCGGGACACCCCTCGGGTATGGCTACACCTTC | CASSSGTPLGYGYTF
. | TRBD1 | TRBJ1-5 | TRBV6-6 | TGTGCCACGTTCGGACAGGCTGGCATTCAGCCCCAGCATTTT | CATFGQAGIQPQHF
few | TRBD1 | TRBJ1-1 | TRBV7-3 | TGTGCCAGCAGCCGGGACAGGGGTGCTGAAGCTTTCTTT | CASSRDRGAEAFF
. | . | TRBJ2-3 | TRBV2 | TGTGCCAGCAGAACAACGGGGGGCGCCAGCACAGATACGCAGTATTTT | CASRTTGGASTDTQYF
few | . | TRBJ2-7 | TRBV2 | TGTGCCAGCAGCCCTCCTTGGGCCACATCCTACGAGCAGTACTTC | CASSPPWATSYEQYF
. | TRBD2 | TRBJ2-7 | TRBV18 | TGTGCCAGCTCACTAGCGGGAGGACCTCGGGAGCAGTACTTC | CASSLAGGPREQYF
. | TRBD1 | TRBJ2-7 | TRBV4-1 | TGCGCCAGCAGCGGACAGGGGGCTGAAGAGCAGTACTTC | CASSGQGAEEQYF
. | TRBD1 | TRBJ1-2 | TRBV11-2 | TGTGCCAGCAGCTTAGACCAGGGGGCCACTGGCTACACCTTC | CASSLDQGATGYTF
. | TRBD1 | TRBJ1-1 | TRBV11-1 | TGTGCCAGCAGCTTAGTGGACAGGGCAATGAACACTGAAGCTTTCTTT | CASSLVDRAMNTEAFF
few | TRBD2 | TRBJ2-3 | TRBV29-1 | TGCAGCGCTCTAGCGGTAGATACGCAGTATTTT | CSALAVDTQYF
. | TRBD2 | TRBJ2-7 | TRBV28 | TGTGCCAGCAGAACAACCGGGACTAGCGGCGCCTACGAGCAGTACTTC | CASRTTGTSGAYEQYF
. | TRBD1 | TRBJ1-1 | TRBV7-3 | TGTGCCAGCAGCTTAGGTCCCGGACAGGGGGTTCATAACACTGAAGCTTTCTTT | CASSLGPGQGVHNTEAFF
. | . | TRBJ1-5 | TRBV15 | TGTGCCACCAGTTGGGGCAGCAATCAGCCCCAGCATTTT | CATSWGSNQPQHF
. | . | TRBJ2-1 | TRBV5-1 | TGCGCCAGCAGCTTAGCGGATTCCTACAATGAGCAGTTCTTC | CASSLADSYNEQFF
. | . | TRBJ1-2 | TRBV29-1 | TGCAGCGTTGTAACCTCACAGGGTTACTACACCTTC | CSVVTSQGYYTF
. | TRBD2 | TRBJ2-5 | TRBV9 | TGTGCCAGCAGCGTAGTTCAGGGAGGGCAAGAGACCCAGTACTTC | CASSVVQGGQETQYF
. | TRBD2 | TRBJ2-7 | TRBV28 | TGTGCCAGCAGTTTAGCGGGAGTGAACTACGAGCAGTACTTC | CASSLAGVNYEQYF
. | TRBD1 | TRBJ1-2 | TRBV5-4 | TGTGCCAGCAGCAAAAACGGACAGGGTCTGAGTGGCTACACCTTC | CASSKNGQGLSGYTF
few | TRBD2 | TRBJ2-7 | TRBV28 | TGTGCCAGCAATAGACCGACTAGCGTTATCAACGAGCAGTACTTC | CASNRPTSVINEQYF
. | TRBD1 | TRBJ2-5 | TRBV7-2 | TGTGCCAGCAGCAATAACAGGGGCCAGACCCAGTACTTC | CASSNNRGQTQYF
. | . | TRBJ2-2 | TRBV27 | TGTGCCAGCAGTAGCCACTGGACCGGGGAGCTGTTTTTT | CASSSHWTGELFF
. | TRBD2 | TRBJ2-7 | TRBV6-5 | TGTGCCAGCAGTTACGGGGGTAGCGGGAGTTACGAGCAGTACTTC | CASSYGGSGSYEQYF
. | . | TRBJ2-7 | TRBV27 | TGTGCCAGCAGCTCCGGGACTCGTCTAGGGGAGCAGTACTTC | CASSSGTRLGEQYF
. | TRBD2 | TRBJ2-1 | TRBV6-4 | TGTGCCAGCAGTGACTCCGGAGCGGGAGGCTACAATGAGCAGTTCTTC | CASSDSGAGGYNEQFF
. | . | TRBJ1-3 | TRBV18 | TGTGCCAGCTCACCAGGGACACCGGACTCTGGAAACACCATATATTTT | CASSPGTPDSGNTIYF
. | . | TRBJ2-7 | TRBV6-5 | TGTGCCAGCAGTTATCAGGGGTCCCACGAGCAGTACTTC | CASSYQGSHEQYF
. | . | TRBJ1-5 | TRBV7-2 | TGTGCCAGCAGCTTAAGTCCAGGCAGAGGCAATCAGCCCCAGCATTTT | CASSLSPGRGNQPQHF
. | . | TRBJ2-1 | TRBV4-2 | TGTGCCAGCAGCCAAGCTGGGCACAATGAGCAGTTCTTC | CASSQAGHNEQFF
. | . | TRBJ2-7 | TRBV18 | TGTGCCAGCTCACGGGTTAGCGGCTACGAGCAGTACTTC | CASSRVSGYEQYF
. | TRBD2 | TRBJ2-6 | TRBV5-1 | TGCGCCAGCAGCTCCGGGTGGGTAGCGGGAGCTGGGGCCAACGTCCTGACTTTC | CASSSGWVAGAGANVLTF
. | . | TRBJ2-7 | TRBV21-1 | TGTGCCAGCAGCAAAGCCGCGGGTGCCTCCTACGAGCAGTACTTC | CASSKAAGASYEQYF
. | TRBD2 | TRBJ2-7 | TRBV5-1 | TGCGCCAGCAGCTTGGCAGCTAGCGGGACCCTCTACGAGCAGTACTTC | CASSLAASGTLYEQYF
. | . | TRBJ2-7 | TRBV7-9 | TGTGCCAGCAGCATAGGTGGTGGAGACTACGAGCAGTACTTC | CASSIGGGDYEQYF
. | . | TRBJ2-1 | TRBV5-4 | TGTGCCAGCAGGCGCGGACAAGACCCCTTTAATGAGCAGTTCTTC | CASRRGQDPFNEQFF
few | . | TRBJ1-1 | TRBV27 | TGTGCCAGCAGTCAGACACCGAACACTGAAGCTTTCTTT | CASSQTPNTEAFF
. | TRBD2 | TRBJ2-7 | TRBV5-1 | TGCGCCAGCAGCCCGAGACTAGCGGGATACGAGCAGTACTTC | CASSPRLAGYEQYF